A single sample is the source of the 18 T cell receptor beta chains below, sequenced in a study of control samples from healthy donors and cancer patients. TCRdb's table, derived via immunoSEQ multiplex PCR, lists solely in-frame clones and lacks some. This table has around 59,000 clones, 92% appearing once. Sequencing was carried out using PBMCs. The receptors come from a man aged 35 to 55 with colorectal cancer.

The chain recombines TRBV3-1 (or the pseudogene TRBV3-2) with TRBJ1-3, with TRBD1 matching over 10 bases. Germline-derived CDR1 and CDR2 are LGHDT and YNNKEL (reference sequence). This CDR3 region has 15 residues. Trimming removed 7 bases from V and 2 bases from J; junction bases left unmatched: 5. In DNA, the CDR3 is TGTGCCAGCACCCCCGGGACAGGGGCTGGAAACACCATATATTTT. This translates into CASTPGTGAGNTIYF.

This rearrangement joins TRBV19 to TRBJ1-5; D perhaps matches TRBD1 (5 bases). The ends were cut back, 11 bases at V and 5 bases at J, with 19 bases in the middle. Germline values: CDR1 LNHDA, CDR2 SQIVND (reference sequence). This CDR3 is built from 14 residues. The DNA for the CDR3 is TGTGCCGGGGGGGGACCCTCGGCCCATCAGCCCCAGCATTTT. Translation gives CAGGGPSAHQPQHF.

This sequence joins TRBV5-1 and TRBJ2-3, with D hard to call. V shed 0 bases and J shed 1 base, with 6 bases lying between them. Per the germline V gene, CDR1 is SGHRS and CDR2 is YFSETQ. The length of the CDR3 is 14 residues. The CDR3 DNA sequence: TGCGCCAGCAGCTTGGCCTTAGGCACAGATACGCAGTATTTT. Translating gives CASSLALGTDTQYF.

The chain links TRBV7-9 to TRBJ2-1; D is possibly TRBD2 (5 bases). This CDR3 has 13 amino acids. The germline V gene encodes CDR1 SEHNR and CDR2 FQNEAQ (reference sequence). The V end was cut by 7 bases, the J end by 5 bases, with 12 bases between. The CDR3 here is CASKGLSHNEQFF. In DNA form, the CDR3 reads TGTGCCAGCAAAGGACTGTCGCACAATGAGCAGTTCTTC.

CDR3 DNA sequence: TGTGCCAGCGATGCTAGCGGGGGGCCAACAGATACGCAGTATTTT. Translated, it gives CASDASGGPTDTQYF. The V gene is TRBV2, the J gene TRBJ2-3, with 11 nucleotides matching TRBD2. Germline V CDR1 and CDR2: SNHLY, FYNNEI. This CDR3 region has 15 residues. Trimming took 8 bases from V and 3 from J; bases not matched to a gene: 7.

The CDR3, as DNA: TGTGCCAGTAGTGTCGGAGATAATCCCCAGCATTTT. Protein product: CASSVGDNPQHF. The V and J genes are TRBV19 and TRBJ1-5; D ambiguous. Germline loops: CDR1 LNHDA, CDR2 SQIVND (reference sequence). The length of the CDR3 is 12 residues. V lost 5 bases, J lost 10 bases, and 12 bases lay in between.

This chain connects TRBV6-6 to TRBJ2-7; 11 positions agree with TRBD1. The germline CDR1 and CDR2 sequences are MNHNY and SVGAGI (reference sequence). V lost 2 bases, J lost 7 bases, and 4 bases stayed unmatched. This CDR3 contains 14 residues. The CDR3 DNA reads TGTGCCAGCAGTTACATTGGACAGGGGGCAGAGCAGTACTTC. Translated, it gives CASSYIGQGAEQYF.

The genes are TRBV5-4 and TRBJ1-1; TRBD1 agrees at 7 bases. This CDR3 spans 15 amino acids. The germline V gene encodes CDR1 SGHNT and CDR2 YYREEE (reference sequence). The ends lost 5 bases at V and 4 bases at J; junction bases unmatched: 11. CDR3 region: CASRSGGVAGTEAFF. The CDR3 nucleotides read TGTGCCAGCAGGTCAGGGGGGGTTGCGGGCACTGAAGCTTTCTTT.

V usage is TRBV19 and J usage is TRBJ2-2; 8 bases are a match to TRBD1. The germline V gene has CDR1 LNHDA and CDR2 SQIVND (reference sequence). V lost 7 bases and J lost 3; bases outside the gene matches: 7. The CDR3 has 15 residues. CDR3 nucleotide sequence: TGTGCCAGTAATCACCGGGACAGGCACACCGGGGAGCTGTTTTTT. Its protein product is CASNHRDRHTGELFF.

V usage is TRBV30 and J usage is TRBJ1-2; 8 bases match TRBD1. Germline CDR1 GTSNPN, CDR2 SVGIG (reference sequence). After removal of 0 bases from V and 8 bases from J, the junction contained 2 bases not matched to a gene. There are 12 residues in the CDR3. The CDR3 coding sequence is TGTGCCTGGAGTGTATCAGGGGGCGGCTACACCTTC. Encoded protein: CAWSVSGGGYTF.

In regard to this clone: One end of the junction fails to match germline, which may point to a read error. The chain links TRBV9 to TRBJ2-3, with D possibly matching TRBD1 (5 bases). This CDR3 is 15 amino acids long. Germline-derived CDR1 and CDR2 are SGDLS and YYNGEE. The CDR3 region is CTSSARTPRTDTQYF. DNA for the CDR3: TGTACCAGCAGCGCCCGGACACCCCGCACAGATACGCAGTATTTT.

V gene TRBV10-1 combines with J gene TRBJ2-7, with TRBD1 matching 9 bases. This CDR3 has 14 residues. Germline V lookup: CDR1 WNHNN, CDR2 SYGVQD (reference sequence). V lost 2 bases, J lost 2 bases, and 1 base stayed unmatched. In DNA form, the CDR3 reads TGCGCCAGCAGTGAGGACAGGGGGGCCTACGAGCAGTACTTC. Amino acid sequence: CASSEDRGAYEQYF.

The chain joins TRBV30 to TRBJ1-1; D is uncertain. The length of the CDR3 is 13 residues. Germline CDR1 reads GTSNPN; CDR2 reads SVGIG (reference sequence). V lost 1 base and J 0 bases, leaving 6 bases between the germline ends. The CDR3 region is CAWSARMNTEAFF. The CDR3 coding sequence is TGTGCCTGGAGTGCCAGGATGAACACTGAAGCTTTCTTT.

The chain carries TRBV2 and TRBJ2-7; D is perhaps TRBD2 (5 bases). Trimming pared 6 bases from V and 5 bases from J, leaving 8 bases between. The CDR3 consists of 11 residues. Looked up from germline, CDR1 is SNHLY and CDR2 is FYNNEI. The CDR3 nucleotides are TGTGCCAGCAGGGACTGGGACGAGCAGTACTTC. It is translated as CASRDWDEQYF.

The V and J genes are TRBV2 and TRBJ1-1, with TRBD1 matching over 9 bases. CDR3 size: 13 residues. Unmatched junction bases numbered 0, after V lost 6 bases and J lost 1 base. Germline V gene data show CDR1 as SNHLY and CDR2 as FYNNEI. The CDR3 region is CASRGQGNTEAFF. Here the CDR3 DNA reads TGTGCCAGCAGGGGACAGGGGAACACTGAAGCTTTCTTT. The full variable domain, its missing parts supplied by reference TRBV2 and TRBJ1-1, is EPEVTQTPSHQVTQMGQEVILRCVPISNHLYFYWYRQILGQKVEFLVSFYNNEISEKSEIFDDQFSVERPDGSNFTLKIRSTKLEDSAMYFCASRGQGNTEAFFGQGTRLTVV.

This clone was found once. This chain links TRBV15 with TRBJ2-3, with D unresolved. Germline values: CDR1 LNHNV, CDR2 YYDKDF (reference sequence). V shed 5 bases and J shed 0 bases, with 12 bases lying between them. CDR3 length equals 15 residues. The CDR3 region has the DNA TGTGCCACCAGCGGTCAGGAAACTAGCACAGATACGCAGTATTTT. Its protein is CATSGQETSTDTQYF.

This rearrangement joins TRBV9 to TRBJ2-5; the D gene is possibly TRBD1 (6 bases). The CDR3 is made up of 14 amino acids. Germline loops: CDR1 SGDLS, CDR2 YYNGEE. V shed 4 bases and J shed 2 bases, with 12 bases lying between them. The CDR3 DNA sequence: TGTGCCAGCAGCCCAGGACAGATACAAGAGACCCAGTACTTC. Translated: CASSPGQIQETQYF.

The V and J genes are TRBV18 and TRBJ1-1; D remains ambiguous. This CDR3 contains 17 residues. With 0 bases removed from V and 4 bases from J, the gap between germline ends came to 18 bases. Germline assignment: CDR1 KGHSH and CDR2 LQKENI. In DNA form, the CDR3 reads TGTGCCAGCTCACCACCGTACCACCTACCTGGGCGCACTGAAGCTTTCTTT. Amino acids: CASSPPYHLPGRTEAFF.